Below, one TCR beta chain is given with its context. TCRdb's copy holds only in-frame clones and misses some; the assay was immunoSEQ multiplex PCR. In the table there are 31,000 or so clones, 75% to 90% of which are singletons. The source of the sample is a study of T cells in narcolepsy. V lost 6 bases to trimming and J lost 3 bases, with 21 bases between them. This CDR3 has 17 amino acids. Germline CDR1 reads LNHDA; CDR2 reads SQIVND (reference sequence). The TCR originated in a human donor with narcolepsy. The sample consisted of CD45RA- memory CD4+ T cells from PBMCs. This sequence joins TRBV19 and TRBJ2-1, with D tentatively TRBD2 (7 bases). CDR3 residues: CASRRGGRRELYNEQFF. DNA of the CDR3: TGTGCCAGTAGAAGGGGGGGAAGGCGGGAGCTCTACAATGAGCAGTTCTTC. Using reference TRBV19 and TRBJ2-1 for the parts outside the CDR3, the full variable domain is DGGITQSPKYLFRKEGQNVTLSCEQNLNHDAMYWYRQDPGQGLRLIYYSQIVNDFQKGDIAEGYSVSREKKESFPLTVTSAQKNPTAFYLCASRRGGRRELYNEQFFGPGTRLTVL.